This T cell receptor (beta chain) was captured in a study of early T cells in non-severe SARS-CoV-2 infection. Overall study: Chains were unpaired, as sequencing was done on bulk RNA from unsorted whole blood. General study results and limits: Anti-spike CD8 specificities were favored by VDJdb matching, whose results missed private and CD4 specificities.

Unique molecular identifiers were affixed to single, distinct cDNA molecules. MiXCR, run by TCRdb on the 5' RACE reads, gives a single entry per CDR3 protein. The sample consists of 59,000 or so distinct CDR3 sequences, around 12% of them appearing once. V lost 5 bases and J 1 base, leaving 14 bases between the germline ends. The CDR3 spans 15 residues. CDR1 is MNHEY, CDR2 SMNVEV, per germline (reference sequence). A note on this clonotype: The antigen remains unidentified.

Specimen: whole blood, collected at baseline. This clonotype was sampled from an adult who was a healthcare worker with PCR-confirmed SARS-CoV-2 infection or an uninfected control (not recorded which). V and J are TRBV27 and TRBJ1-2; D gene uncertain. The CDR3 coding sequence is TGTGCCAGCAGTCCATTTGGGCAGGATAACTATGGCTACACCTTC. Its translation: CASSPFGQDNYGYTF.